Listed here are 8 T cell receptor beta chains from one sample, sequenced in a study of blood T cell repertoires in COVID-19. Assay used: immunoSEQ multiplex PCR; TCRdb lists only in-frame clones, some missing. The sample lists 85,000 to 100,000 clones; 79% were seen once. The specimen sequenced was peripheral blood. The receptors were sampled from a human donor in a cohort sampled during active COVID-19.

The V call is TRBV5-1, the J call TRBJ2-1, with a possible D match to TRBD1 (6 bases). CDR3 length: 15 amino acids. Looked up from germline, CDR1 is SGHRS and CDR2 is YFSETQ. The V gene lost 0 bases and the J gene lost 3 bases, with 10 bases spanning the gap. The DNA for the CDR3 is TGCGCCAGCAGCTTGGCACAGGGAAACTACAATGAGCAGTTCTTC. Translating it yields CASSLAQGNYNEQFF.

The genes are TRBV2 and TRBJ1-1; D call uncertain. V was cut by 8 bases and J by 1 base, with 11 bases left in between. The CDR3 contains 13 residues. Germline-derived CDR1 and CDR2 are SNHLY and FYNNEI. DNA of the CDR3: TGTGCCAGCGAGAAGGCGGGGAACACTGAAGCTTTCTTT. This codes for CASEKAGNTEAFF.

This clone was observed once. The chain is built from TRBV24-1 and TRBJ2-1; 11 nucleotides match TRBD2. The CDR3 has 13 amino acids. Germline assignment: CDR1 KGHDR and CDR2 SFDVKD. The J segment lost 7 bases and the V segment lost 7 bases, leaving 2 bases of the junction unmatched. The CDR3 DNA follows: TGTGCCACCAGGCTAGCGGGAGGAAATGAGCAGTTCTTC. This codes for CATRLAGGNEQFF.

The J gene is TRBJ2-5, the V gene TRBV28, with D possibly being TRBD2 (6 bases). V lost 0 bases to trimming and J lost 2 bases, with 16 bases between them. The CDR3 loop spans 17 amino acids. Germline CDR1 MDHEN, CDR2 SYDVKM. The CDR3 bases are TGTGCCAGCAGTTTATGGGGGAGTAGCGGTAAGCAAGAGACCCAGTACTTC. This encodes CASSLWGSSGKQETQYF.

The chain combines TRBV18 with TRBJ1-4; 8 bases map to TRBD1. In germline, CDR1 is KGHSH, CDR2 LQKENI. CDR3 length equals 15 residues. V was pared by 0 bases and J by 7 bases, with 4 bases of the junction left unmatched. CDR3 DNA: TGTGCCAGCTCACCACCTACAGGGGGGAGTGAAAAACTGTTTTTT. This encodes CASSPPTGGSEKLFF.

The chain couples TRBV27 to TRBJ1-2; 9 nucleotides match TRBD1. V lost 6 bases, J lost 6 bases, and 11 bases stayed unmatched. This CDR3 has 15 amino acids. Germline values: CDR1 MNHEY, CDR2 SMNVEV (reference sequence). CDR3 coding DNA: TGTGCCAGCAGATACACAGGGGGCCCCGCTAATGGCTACACCTTC. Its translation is CASRYTGGPANGYTF.

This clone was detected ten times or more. The CDR3 bases are TGTGCCACTCGACAGGGTGACTATGGCTACACCTTC. Its protein product is CATRQGDYGYTF. J is TRBJ1-2 and V is TRBV6-5; 7 nucleotides match TRBD1. The germline V gene encodes CDR1 MNHEY and CDR2 SVGAGI. This CDR3 spans 12 amino acids. The V and J ends lost 10 bases and 3 bases, in that order; junction bases with no gene match: 5.

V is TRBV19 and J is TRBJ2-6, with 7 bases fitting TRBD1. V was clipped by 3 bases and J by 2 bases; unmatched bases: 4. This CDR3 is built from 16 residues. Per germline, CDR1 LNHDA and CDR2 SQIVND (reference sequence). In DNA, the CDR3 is TGTGCCAGTAGTATGTTAGGGGGCGCTGGGGCCAACGTCCTGACTTTC. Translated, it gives CASSMLGGAGANVLTF.